This T cell receptor beta chain derives from a study of CD8+ T cells in alopecia areata. General study points: Across lesional scalp, and particularly alopecia totalis/universalis, clonality surpassed that of normal scalp. When scalp samples are sequenced, resident alphabeta T cells of normal skin are also captured. Possibly as an HLA-related effect, TCR sharing across patients appeared less clear than in mice.

Worth noting for this clone: Antigen specificity is unknown.

The V and J ends lost 0 bases and 8 bases respectively, with 9 bases between them. This CDR3 is built from 13 residues. The germline gives CDR1 SGDLS, CDR2 YYNGEE. Once RNA had been extracted, it was reverse transcribed into cDNA to act as the sequencing template. The assay was immunoSEQ multiplex PCR, and TCRdb's table has in-frame clones only and misses some. This sample has 110,000 to 150,000 clones, with more than 55% found just once. Sequencing was carried out using CD8+ T cells sorted from blood. The chain is built from TRBV9 and TRBJ2-1, with D uncertain. This clonotype originated in a human donor in good health. CDR3 residues: CASSVGSSYEQFF. The CDR3 DNA sequence: TGTGCCAGCAGCGTAGGTTCGAGCTATGAGCAGTTCTTC.